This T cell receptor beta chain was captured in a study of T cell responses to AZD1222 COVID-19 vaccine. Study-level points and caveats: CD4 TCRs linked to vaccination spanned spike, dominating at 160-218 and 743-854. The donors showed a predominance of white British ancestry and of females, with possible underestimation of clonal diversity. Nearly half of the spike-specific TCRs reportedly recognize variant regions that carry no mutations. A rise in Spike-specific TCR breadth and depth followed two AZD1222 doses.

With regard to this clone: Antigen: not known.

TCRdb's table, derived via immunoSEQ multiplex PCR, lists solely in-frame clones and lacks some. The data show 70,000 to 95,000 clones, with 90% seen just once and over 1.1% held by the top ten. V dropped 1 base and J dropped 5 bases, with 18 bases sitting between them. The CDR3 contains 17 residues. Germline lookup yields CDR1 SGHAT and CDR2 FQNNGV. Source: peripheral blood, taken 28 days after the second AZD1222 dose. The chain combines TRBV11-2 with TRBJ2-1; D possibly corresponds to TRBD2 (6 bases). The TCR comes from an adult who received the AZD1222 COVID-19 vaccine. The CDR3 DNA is TGTGCCAGCAGCTTAGCGGCCGGGACTTTCGCGAACAATGAGCAGTTCTTC. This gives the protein CASSLAAGTFANNEQFF.